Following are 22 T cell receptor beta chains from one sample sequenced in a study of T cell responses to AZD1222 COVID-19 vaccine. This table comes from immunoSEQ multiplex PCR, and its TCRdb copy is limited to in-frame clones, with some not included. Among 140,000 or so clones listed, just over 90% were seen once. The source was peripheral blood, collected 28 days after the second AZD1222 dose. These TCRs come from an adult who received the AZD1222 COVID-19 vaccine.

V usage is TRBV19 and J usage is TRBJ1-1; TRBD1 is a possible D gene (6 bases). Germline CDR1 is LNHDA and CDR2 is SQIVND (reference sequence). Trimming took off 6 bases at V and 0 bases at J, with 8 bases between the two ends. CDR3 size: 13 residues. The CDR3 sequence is CASRGQLNTEAFF. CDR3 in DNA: TGTGCCAGTAGAGGACAGCTGAACACTGAAGCTTTCTTT. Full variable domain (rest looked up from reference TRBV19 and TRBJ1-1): DGGITQSPKYLFRKEGQNVTLSCEQNLNHDAMYWYRQDPGQGLRLIYYSQIVNDFQKGDIAEGYSVSREKKESFPLTVTSAQKNPTAFYLCASRGQLNTEAFFGQGTRLTVV.

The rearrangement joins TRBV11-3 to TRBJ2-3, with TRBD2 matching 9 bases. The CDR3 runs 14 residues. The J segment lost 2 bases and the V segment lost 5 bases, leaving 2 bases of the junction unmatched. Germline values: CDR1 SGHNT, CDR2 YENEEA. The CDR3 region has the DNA TGTGCCAGCAGCCGCGGGGGGGCCACAGATACGCAGTATTTT. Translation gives CASSRGGATDTQYF. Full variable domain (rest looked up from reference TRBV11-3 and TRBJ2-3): EAGVVQSPRYKIIEKKQPVAFWCNPISGHNTLYWYLQNLGQGPELLIRYENEEAVDDSQLPKDRFSAERLKGVDSTLKIQPAELGDSAVYLCASSRGGATDTQYFGPGTRLTVL.

CDR3 amino acids: CATGVRWDQPQHF. For the CDR3, the DNA is TGTGCCACCGGGGTTCGGTGGGATCAGCCCCAGCATTTT. The chain links TRBV24-1 to TRBJ1-5; unclear D gene. This CDR3 comprises 13 residues. The germline CDR1 and CDR2 sequences are KGHDR and SFDVKD. V was shortened by 9 bases and J by 5 bases, with 13 bases between the two germline ends.

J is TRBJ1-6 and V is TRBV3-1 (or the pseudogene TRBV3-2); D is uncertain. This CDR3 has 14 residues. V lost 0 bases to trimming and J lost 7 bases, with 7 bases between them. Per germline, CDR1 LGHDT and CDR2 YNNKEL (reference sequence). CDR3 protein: CASSQDLENSPLHF. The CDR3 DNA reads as TGTGCCAGCAGCCAAGATCTAGAGAATTCACCCCTCCACTTT.

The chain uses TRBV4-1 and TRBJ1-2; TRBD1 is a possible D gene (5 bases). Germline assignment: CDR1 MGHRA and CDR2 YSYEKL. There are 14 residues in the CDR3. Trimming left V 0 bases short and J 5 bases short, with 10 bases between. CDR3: CASSQEDSSYGYTF. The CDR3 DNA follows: TGCGCCAGCAGCCAAGAAGACAGCTCTTATGGCTACACCTTC.

Here the CDR3 reads CASSHIAGTGGFEQYF. For the CDR3, the DNA is TGCGCCAGCAGCCATATAGCCGGGACAGGGGGCTTCGAGCAGTACTTC. The V gene is TRBV4-1, the J gene TRBJ2-7; 12 bases align to TRBD1. Germline CDR1 and CDR2: MGHRA and YSYEKL. V lost 3 bases to trimming and J lost 6 bases; unmatched junction nucleotides: 9. The CDR3 loop spans 16 amino acids.

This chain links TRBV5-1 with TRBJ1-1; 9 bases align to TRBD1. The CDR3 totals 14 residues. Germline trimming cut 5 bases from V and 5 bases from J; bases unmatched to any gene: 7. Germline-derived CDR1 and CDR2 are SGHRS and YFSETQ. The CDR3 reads CASRRTGDLTEAFF. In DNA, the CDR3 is TGCGCCAGCAGGAGGACAGGGGATTTGACTGAAGCTTTCTTT.

Here the CDR3 reads CASSPTNRGNTEAFF. The CDR3 coding sequence is TGTGCCAGCAGCCCAACGAACAGGGGAAACACTGAAGCTTTCTTT. This chain links TRBV5-6 with TRBJ1-1; 7 bases match TRBD1. CDR3 length equals 15 residues. CDR1 and CDR2 (germline): SGHDT, YYEEEE. Trimming removed 4 bases from V and 2 bases from J; junction bases left unmatched: 8.

DNA of the CDR3: TGTGCCAGTAGTTTTGACGGGACTCTCGGCAATCAGCCCCAGCATTTT. It is translated as CASSFDGTLGNQPQHF. The chain combines TRBV19 with TRBJ1-5; maybe TRBD1 (5 bases). V was cut by 5 bases and J by 2 bases, with 16 bases left in between. The germline gives CDR1 LNHDA, CDR2 SQIVND (reference sequence). The CDR3 consists of 16 residues.

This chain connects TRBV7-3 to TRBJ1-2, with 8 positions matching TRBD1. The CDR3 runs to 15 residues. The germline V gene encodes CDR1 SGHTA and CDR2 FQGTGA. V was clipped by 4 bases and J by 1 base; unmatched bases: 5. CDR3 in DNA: TGTGCCAGCAGCTGGACAGGGCCCTTTAACTATGGCTACACCTTC. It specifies CASSWTGPFNYGYTF. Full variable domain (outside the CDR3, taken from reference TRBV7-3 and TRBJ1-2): GAGVSQTPSNKVTEKGKYVELRCDPISGHTALYWYRQSLGQGPEFLIYFQGTGAADDSGLPNDRFFAVRPEGSVSTLKIQRTERGDSAVYLCASSWTGPFNYGYTFGSGTRLTVV.

CDR3 residues: CASSPDGAGYTF. CDR3 sequence (DNA): TGTGCCAGCAGCCCGGACGGGGCTGGCTACACCTTC. The V gene is TRBV5-6, the J gene TRBJ1-2; TRBD1 is a possible D gene (5 bases). There are 12 residues in the CDR3. The V end was cut by 4 bases, the J end by 7 bases, with 11 bases between. CDR1 and CDR2 (germline): SGHDT, YYEEEE.

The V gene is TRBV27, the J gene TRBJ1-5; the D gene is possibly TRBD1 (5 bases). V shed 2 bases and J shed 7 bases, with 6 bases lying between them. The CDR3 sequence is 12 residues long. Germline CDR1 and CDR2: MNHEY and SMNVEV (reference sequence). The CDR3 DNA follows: TGTGCCAGCAGTTTACAGGGCCAGCCCCAGCATTTT. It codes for CASSLQGQPQHF.

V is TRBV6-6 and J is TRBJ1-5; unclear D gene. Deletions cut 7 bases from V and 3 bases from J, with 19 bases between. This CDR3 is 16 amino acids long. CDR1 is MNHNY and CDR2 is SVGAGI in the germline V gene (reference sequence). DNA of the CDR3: TGTGCCAGCACCTCCCATAGGCAGGCGTACAATCAGCCCCAGCATTTT. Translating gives CASTSHRQAYNQPQHF.

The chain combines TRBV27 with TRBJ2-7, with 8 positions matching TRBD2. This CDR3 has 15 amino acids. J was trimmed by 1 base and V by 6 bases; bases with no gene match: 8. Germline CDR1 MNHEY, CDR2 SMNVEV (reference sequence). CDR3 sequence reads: CASSQRAGGSYEQYF. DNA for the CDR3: TGTGCCAGCAGCCAAAGGGCGGGGGGTTCCTACGAGCAGTACTTC.

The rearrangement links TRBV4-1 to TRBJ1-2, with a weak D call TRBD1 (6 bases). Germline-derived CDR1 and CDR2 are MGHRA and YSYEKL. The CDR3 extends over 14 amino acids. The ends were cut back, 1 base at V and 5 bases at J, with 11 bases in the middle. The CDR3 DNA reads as TGCGCCAGCAGCCAAGGGGACATGCGGTATGGCTACACCTTC. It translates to CASSQGDMRYGYTF.

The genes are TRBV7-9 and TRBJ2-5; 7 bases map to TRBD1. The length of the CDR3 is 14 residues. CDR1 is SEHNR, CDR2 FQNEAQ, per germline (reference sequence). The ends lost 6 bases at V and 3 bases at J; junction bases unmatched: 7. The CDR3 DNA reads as TGTGCCAGCAGTCAGATTACAGGGGAAGAGACCCAGTACTTC. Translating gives CASSQITGEETQYF.

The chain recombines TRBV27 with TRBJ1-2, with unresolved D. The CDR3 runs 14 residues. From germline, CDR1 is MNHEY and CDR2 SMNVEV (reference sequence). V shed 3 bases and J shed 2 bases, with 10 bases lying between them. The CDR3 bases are TGTGCCAGCAGTTTGGATTCGGGGAACTATGGCTACACCTTC. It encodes CASSLDSGNYGYTF.

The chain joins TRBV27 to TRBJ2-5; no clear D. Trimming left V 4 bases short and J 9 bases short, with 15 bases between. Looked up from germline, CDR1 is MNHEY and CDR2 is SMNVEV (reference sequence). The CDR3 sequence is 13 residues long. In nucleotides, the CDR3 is TGTGCCAGCAGTTCCTCGGCCCTTTGGCCCCAGTACTTC. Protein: CASSSSALWPQYF.

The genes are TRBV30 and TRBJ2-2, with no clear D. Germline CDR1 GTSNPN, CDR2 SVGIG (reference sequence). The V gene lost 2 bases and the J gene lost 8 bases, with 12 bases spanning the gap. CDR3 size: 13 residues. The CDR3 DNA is TGTGCCTGGAGTTCAGTCCCCTCTGGGGAGCTGTTTTTT. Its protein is CAWSSVPSGELFF.

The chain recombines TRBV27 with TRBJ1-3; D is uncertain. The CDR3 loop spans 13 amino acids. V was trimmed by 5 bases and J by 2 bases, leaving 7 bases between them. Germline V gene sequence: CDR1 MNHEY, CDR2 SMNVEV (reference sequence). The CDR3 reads CASSIRTGNTIYF. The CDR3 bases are TGTGCCAGCAGTATTCGTACTGGAAACACCATATATTTT.

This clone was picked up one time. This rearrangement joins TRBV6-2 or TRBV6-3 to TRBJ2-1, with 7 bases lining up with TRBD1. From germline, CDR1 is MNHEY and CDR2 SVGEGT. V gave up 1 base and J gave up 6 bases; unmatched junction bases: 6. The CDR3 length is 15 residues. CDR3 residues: CASSYWDRKINEQFF. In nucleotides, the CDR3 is TGTGCCAGCAGTTACTGGGACAGAAAGATCAATGAGCAGTTCTTC.

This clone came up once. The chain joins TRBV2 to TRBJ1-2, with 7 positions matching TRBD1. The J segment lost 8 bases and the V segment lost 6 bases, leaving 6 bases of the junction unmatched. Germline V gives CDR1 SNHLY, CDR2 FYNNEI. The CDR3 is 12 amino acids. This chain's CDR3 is CASSSTGQGYTF. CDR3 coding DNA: TGTGCCAGCAGCTCGACAGGGCAGGGCTACACCTTC.